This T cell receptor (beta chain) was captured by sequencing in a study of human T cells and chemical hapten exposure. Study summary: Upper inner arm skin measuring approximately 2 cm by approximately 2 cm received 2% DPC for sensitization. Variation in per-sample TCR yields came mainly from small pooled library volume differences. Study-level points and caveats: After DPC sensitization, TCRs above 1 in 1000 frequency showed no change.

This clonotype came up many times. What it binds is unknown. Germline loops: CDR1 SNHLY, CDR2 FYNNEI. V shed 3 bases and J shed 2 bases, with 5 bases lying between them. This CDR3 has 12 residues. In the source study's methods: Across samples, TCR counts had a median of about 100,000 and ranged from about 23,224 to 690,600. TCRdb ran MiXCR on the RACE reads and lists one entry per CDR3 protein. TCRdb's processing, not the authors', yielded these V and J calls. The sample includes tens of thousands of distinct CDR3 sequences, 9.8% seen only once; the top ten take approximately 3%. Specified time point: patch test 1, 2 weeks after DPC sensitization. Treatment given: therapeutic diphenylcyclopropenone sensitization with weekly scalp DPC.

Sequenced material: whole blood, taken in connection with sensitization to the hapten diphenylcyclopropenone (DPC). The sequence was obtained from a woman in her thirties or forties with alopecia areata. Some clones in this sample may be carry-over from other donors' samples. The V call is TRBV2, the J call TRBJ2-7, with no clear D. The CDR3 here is CASSEITYEQYF. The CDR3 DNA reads TGTGCCAGCAGTGAGATAACCTACGAGCAGTACTTC.